The T cell receptor beta chain described here comes from a study of beta chain features in type 1 diabetes. Concerning this clone: Its specificity is unknown.

The CDR3 totals 14 residues. Per the germline V gene, CDR1 is MNHEY and CDR2 is SVGAGI. J gave up 7 bases and V 6 bases, and 7 bases lay outside the gene matches. What was sequenced were expressed TCRB transcripts, since all of the isolated RNA had been reverse transcribed. Naive, central memory and regulatory T cell samples produced a mean of about 4 million reads. Assay used: immunoSEQ multiplex PCR; TCRdb lists only in-frame clones, some missing. Of 150,000 to 200,000 clones listed, less than 9.5% are singletons. Findings and caveats of the study: Within patients, naive, central memory and Treg TCRB repertoires seemed more similar than within healthy donors. Among patients with Type 1 diabetes, TCRB CDR3s were moderately but significantly shorter in every one of the four CD4+ subsets.

The V call is TRBV6-5, the J call TRBJ1-2, with 11 positions matching TRBD1. Sequencing was performed on central memory CD4+ T cells from blood. This receptor was taken from a woman under 30 in good health. CDR3 DNA: TGTGCCAGCAGCCGCGGACAGGGGGCAAGTGGCTACACCTTC. This encodes CASSRGQGASGYTF.